Listed below are T cell receptor beta chains from one sample, sequenced in a study of shared clonotypes between healthy human individuals. Here immunoSEQ multiplex PCR was the method, and the copy in TCRdb shows in-frame clones only, minus some. The sample gives more than 850,000 clones, 78% of which show up once; about 0.52% is in the top ten. Material for sequencing was memory CD4+ T cells from PBMCs. The receptors originated from a man younger than 35 in good health. Some clones in this sample may be carry-over from other donors' samples. CDR3s include the opening cysteine and the closing phenylalanine or tryptophan. D genes are given only for firm matches. Clone sizes are given selectively: once, few, many, or a class where the clone is expanded.

j_gene	v_gene	len	abundance	d_gene	CDR3nt	CDR3aa
TRBJ2-3	TRBV5-1	17	-	TRBD2	TGCGCCAGCAGCTTGGACGGGACTAGCGGGAGAGCAGATACGCAGTATTTT	CASSLDGTSGRADTQYF
TRBJ1-1	TRBV11-2	14	-	-	TGTGCCAGCAGCTTGTCATCAGTTAACACTGAAGCTTTCTTT	CASSLSSVNTEAFF
TRBJ2-7	TRBV5-4	15	-	-	TGTGCCAGCAGCTTGGCCGGGGTTCCGACCTACGAGCAGTACTTC	CASSLAGVPTYEQYF
TRBJ2-6	TRBV30	12	-	-	TGTGCCTGGAGTCCTGGGGCCAACGTCCTGACTTTC	CAWSPGANVLTF
TRBJ2-7	TRBV6-1	15	few	-	TGTGCCAGCAGTGAAATAGCAGGGGAGGCCTACGAGCAGTACTTC	CASSEIAGEAYEQYF
TRBJ2-1	TRBV5-1	17	-	TRBD2	TGCGCCAGCAGCCCACCCCCGGATAGCGGGAGGATGGGTGAGCAGTTCTTC	CASSPPPDSGRMGEQFF
TRBJ2-2	TRBV6-1	14	-	TRBD2	TGTGCCAGCACCGGACTAGCGGGTACCCGGGAGCTGTTTTTT	CASTGLAGTRELFF
TRBJ2-7	TRBV13	16	-	-	TGTGCCAGCAGCTTAAGGTCGAAGGGTGTCTCCTACGAGCAGTACTTC	CASSLRSKGVSYEQYF
TRBJ1-3	TRBV30	15	few	-	TGTGCCTGGAGTCCCCGAGGGAGCTCTGGAAACACCATATATTTT	CAWSPRGSSGNTIYF
TRBJ2-7	TRBV2	12	-	-	TGTGCCAAGAGTAGGTTAGGGTACGAGCAGTACTTC	CAKSRLGYEQYF
TRBJ2-5	TRBV5-6	14	-	TRBD1	TGTGCCAGCAGCTTTGTAGGGGGCGGGGAGACCCAGTACTTC	CASSFVGGGETQYF
TRBJ1-2	TRBV18	14	once	TRBD1	TGTGCCAGCTCGGGACAGGGGGCGAACTATGGCTACACCTTC	CASSGQGANYGYTF
TRBJ1-4	TRBV5-8	14	-	-	TGTGCCAGCAGTCTAGACAGTACAAATGAAAAACTGTTTTTT	CASSLDSTNEKLFF
TRBJ2-3	TRBV10-1	15	-	-	TGCGCCAGCTCCAGAGGGGGGAGAAACACAGATACGCAGTATTTT	CASSRGGRNTDTQYF
TRBJ2-3	TRBV14	19	once	-	TGTGCCAGCAGCCCCTCCTGGGCTTTGGCTTCTTCTAGCACAGATACGCAGTATTTT	CASSPSWALASSSTDTQYF
TRBJ2-7	TRBV5-1	16	-	TRBD2	TGCGCCAGCAGCTTGACGTCTAGCGGGAGTCGGGGCGAGCAGTACTTC	CASSLTSSGSRGEQYF
TRBJ2-1	TRBV4-1	13	-	-	TGCGCCAGCAGCCAATCTCTCAGCAATGAGCAGTTCTTC	CASSQSLSNEQFF
TRBJ2-1	TRBV18	15	-	TRBD1	TGTGCCAGCTCACCCCTCGGGACAGGGTACAATGAGCAGTTCTTC	CASSPLGTGYNEQFF
TRBJ2-7	TRBV6-1	13	-	-	TGTGCCAGCAGGGAGGGAGCGGAGGGCGAGCAGTACTTC	CASREGAEGEQYF
TRBJ1-5	TRBV7-9	14	-	-	TGTGCCAGCAGCCGCGGCGGGGGCAATCAGCCCCAGCATTTT	CASSRGGGNQPQHF
TRBJ2-1	TRBV10-3	18	-	TRBD2	TGTGCCATCAGTGACTTGGGGACTAGCGGTCCCTCCTACAATGAGCAGTTCTTC	CAISDLGTSGPSYNEQFF
TRBJ2-2	TRBV7-6	18	-	TRBD1	TGTGCCAGCAGCCTCCGGGACAGGGGGTATCTTAACACCGGGGAGCTGTTTTTT	CASSLRDRGYLNTGELFF
TRBJ1-2	TRBV28	12	-	-	TGTGCCAGTTGGACGGGGTACTATGGCTACACCTTC	CASWTGYYGYTF
TRBJ2-1	TRBV2	14	once	-	TGTGCCAGCAGTGAGCAGTCCGGCAAACCGGAGCAGTTCTTC	CASSEQSGKPEQFF
TRBJ2-2	TRBV7-9	15	once	TRBD1	TGTGCCAGCAGCTTAACAGGGGTAGTCACCGGGGAGCTGTTTTTT	CASSLTGVVTGELFF
TRBJ2-7	TRBV7-8	15	-	-	TGTGCCAGCAGCCTCCAGGGAAGGCAACTGGGCGAGCAGTACTTC	CASSLQGRQLGEQYF
TRBJ2-7	TRBV11-3	17	-	TRBD2	TGTGCCAGCAGCTTAGATCTGAGCGGGGGTGGGGCCTACGAGCAGTACTTC	CASSLDLSGGGAYEQYF
TRBJ1-2	TRBV29-1	11	few	-	TGCAGCGTTGAACACAACTATGGCTACACCTTC	CSVEHNYGYTF
TRBJ1-3	TRBV5-1	14	-	-	TGCGCCAGCAGCTTGCAAGTAGGCGGAAACACCATATATTTT	CASSLQVGGNTIYF
TRBJ1-1	TRBV6-6	15	-	TRBD1	TGTGCCAGCAGTTACAGTGAGGGGACAGGTTTTGGAGCTTTCTTT	CASSYSEGTGFGAFF
TRBJ1-1	TRBV2	14	-	-	TGTGCCAGCAGGGTAGACAGGAAAATCACTGAAGCTTTCTTT	CASRVDRKITEAFF
TRBJ2-1	TRBV6-6	13	-	-	TGTGCCAGCAGACAGGGCTCCTACAATGAGCAGTTCTTC	CASRQGSYNEQFF
TRBJ1-5	TRBV2	14	-	-	TGTGCCAGCAGTGAAGTTGGGAGCAATCAGCCCCAGCATTTT	CASSEVGSNQPQHF
TRBJ2-7	TRBV7-2	14	-	-	TGTGCCAGCAGCTTAGTCAGGGCCCGCTACGAGCAGTACTTC	CASSLVRARYEQYF
TRBJ2-1	TRBV28	17	-	TRBD1	TGTGCCAGCAGTTCCCGATACCGGGACAGGGGGGCGGATGAGCAGTTCTTC	CASSSRYRDRGADEQFF
TRBJ1-2	TRBV9	15	-	-	TGTGCCAGCAGCGAGGGACGGAATACTCTCTATGGCTACACCTTC	CASSEGRNTLYGYTF
TRBJ2-4	TRBV28	16	-	-	TGTGCCAGCAACACCCCAGGGGTTCTAGCCAAAAACATTCAGTACTTC	CASNTPGVLAKNIQYF
TRBJ2-5	TRBV4-2	15	-	TRBD2	TGTGCCAGCAGCCAAGCTAGCGGGAGTGGAGAGACCCAGTACTTC	CASSQASGSGETQYF
TRBJ1-1	TRBV18	12	few	-	TGTGCCAGCACAGACAGAAGCACTGAAGCTTTCTTT	CASTDRSTEAFF
TRBJ1-2	TRBV28	13	many	-	TGTGCCACTCGGGGCAACCAAATCTATGGCTACACCTTC	CATRGNQIYGYTF
TRBJ2-5	TRBV5-1	16	once	TRBD2	TGCGCCAGCAGCAGTACTCTAGCGGGGATTGGGGAGACCCAGTACTTC	CASSSTLAGIGETQYF
TRBJ2-7	TRBV7-9	14	-	-	TGTGCCAGCAGCATCCGAGGAGCTGGAGAGGAGCAGTACTTC	CASSIRGAGEEQYF
TRBJ2-5	TRBV5-6	15	-	TRBD1	TGTGCCAGCAGCTTCCGGACAGGGGAGGCCTTAGCCCAGTACTTC	CASSFRTGEALAQYF
TRBJ2-7	TRBV5-1	16	-	TRBD1	TGCGCCAGCAGCTCGGCCCTGGGACAGATTCCCTACGAGCAGTACTTC	CASSSALGQIPYEQYF
TRBJ1-2	TRBV28	13	-	TRBD1	TGTGCCAGCATCCTGACAGGGGGCGGTGGCTACACCTTC	CASILTGGGGYTF
TRBJ1-2	TRBV28	15	-	-	TGTGCCAGCAGTTTTTGGGGGGCGTCTAACTATGGCTACACCTTC	CASSFWGASNYGYTF
TRBJ2-5	TRBV19	15	-	-	TGTGCCAGTAGCAACCCGCAGGGCTTTCGGGAGACCCAGTACTTC	CASSNPQGFRETQYF
TRBJ2-1	TRBV4-1	16	-	-	TGCGCCAGCAGCCAAGTCGGAACAGGGACGCTGGATGAGCAGTTCTTC	CASSQVGTGTLDEQFF
TRBJ1-2	TRBV6-1	14	-	-	TGTGCCAGCAGTCCTAAGACAGCCGGTAGCGGCTACACCTTC	CASSPKTAGSGYTF
TRBJ2-7	TRBV18	14	-	-	TGTGCCAGCTCACCGAGACACTCCTCCTACGAGCAGTACTTC	CASSPRHSSYEQYF
TRBJ2-1	TRBV11-3	15	-	TRBD1	TGTGCCAGCAGCGGCCCGGGACAGGGAGGGTATGAGCAGTTCTTC	CASSGPGQGGYEQFF
TRBJ2-7	TRBV7-9	14	-	-	TGTGCCAGCAGCTTAGGGGGGGCCCCCTACGAGCAGTACTTC	CASSLGGAPYEQYF
TRBJ1-1	TRBV6-1	14	-	-	TGTGCCAGCAGTGAAGCGGTTGGGCTACGGGGAGCTTTCTTT	CASSEAVGLRGAFF
TRBJ2-1	TRBV7-3	15	once	-	TGTGCCAGCAGCTTATCCCCGACAACCTACAATGAGCAGTTCTTC	CASSLSPTTYNEQFF
TRBJ2-3	TRBV5-4	14	-	-	TGTGCCAGCAGCTCCCCGGGCAACACAGATACGCAGTATTTT	CASSSPGNTDTQYF
TRBJ2-5	TRBV5-1	14	few	TRBD2	TGCGCCAGCAGCCGAGAGCGGGGAGACGAGACCCAGTACTTC	CASSRERGDETQYF
TRBJ2-1	TRBV10-1	15	-	-	TGCGCCAGCAGTGAGTCAGGGGGTACCTACAATGAGCAGTTCTTC	CASSESGGTYNEQFF